What follows are 20 T cell receptor beta chains derived from one specimen sequenced in a study of early T cells in non-severe SARS-CoV-2 infection. Using its own MiXCR run on the 5' RACE reads, TCRdb lists one record per CDR3 protein. The data hold roughly 53,000 distinct CDR3 sequences, with around 9.3% observed a single time. The sample consisted of whole blood, taken at baseline. Receptors were obtained from an adult who was a healthcare worker with PCR-confirmed SARS-CoV-2 infection or an uninfected control (not recorded which).

The J gene is TRBJ2-7, the V gene TRBV6-1; TRBD1 might be the D (5 bases). The length of the CDR3 is 14 residues. Trimming cost V 6 bases and J 9 bases, with 21 bases left between them. Germline V gene lookup returns CDR1 MNHNS and CDR2 SASEGT. The DNA for the CDR3 is TGTGCCAGCAGCCCACAGGCTGGGGCGAACCGGCAGTACTTC. This translates into CASSPQAGANRQYF.

Many counts were recorded for this clonotype. The chain is built from TRBV9 and TRBJ2-1, with TRBD1 as a possible D gene (6 bases). The CDR3 is 13 amino acids. Trimming shortened V by 3 bases and J by 6 bases, and 10 bases separated the two germline ends. Germline assignment: CDR1 SGDLS and CDR2 YYNGEE. CDR3 residues: CASSEGQFNEQFF. For the CDR3, the DNA is TGTGCCAGCAGCGAAGGACAGTTCAATGAGCAGTTCTTC.

As DNA, the CDR3 is TGCAGCGTTGTCCGGGGCACCGGGGAGCTGTTTTTT. Protein sequence: CSVVRGTGELFF. The chain is built from TRBV29-1 and TRBJ2-2, with D maybe TRBD2 (5 bases). V dropped 4 bases and J dropped 4 bases, with 7 bases sitting between them. The CDR3 is 12 amino acids. Looked up from germline, CDR1 is SQVTM and CDR2 is ANQGSEA.

This clonotype was seen only a few times. The chain carries TRBV5-8 and TRBJ1-5, with 8 nucleotides matching TRBD1. Germline-derived CDR1 and CDR2 are SGHTS and YDEGEE. CDR3 length: 16 residues. J gave up 2 bases and V 4 bases, and 8 bases lay outside the gene matches. The CDR3 DNA follows: TGTGCCAGCAGCCCAAGACAGGGGTTAGGCAATCAGCCCCAGCATTTT. Protein sequence: CASSPRQGLGNQPQHF.

The chain uses TRBV12-3 or TRBV12-4 and TRBJ1-2; TRBD1 matches at 7 bases. The CDR3 sequence is 13 residues long. With V trimmed by 5 bases and J by 8 bases, 8 bases remained unmatched. CDR3 amino acids: CASSLGTEGGYTF. CDR3 sequence (DNA): TGTGCCAGCAGTCTGGGGACAGAAGGAGGCTACACCTTC.

This clonotype was recorded many times. The V gene is TRBV18, the J gene TRBJ2-4, with D tentatively TRBD1 (6 bases). The V gene's germline CDR1 is KGHSH and CDR2 LQKENI. There are 16 residues in the CDR3. Trimming left V 0 bases short and J 9 bases short, with 18 bases between. The CDR3: CASSPPSRTEVGIQYF. The CDR3 coding sequence is TGTGCCAGCTCACCACCGAGCCGGACAGAAGTGGGCATTCAGTACTTC.

The rearrangement joins TRBV7-6 to TRBJ2-3; TRBD2 aligns across 8 bases. Per germline, CDR1 SGHVS and CDR2 FNYEAQ. The V segment lost 6 bases and the J segment 4 bases; nucleotides outside the gene matches: 12. CDR3 length equals 16 residues. CDR3: CASSLTGGAGADTQYF. In DNA form, the CDR3 reads TGTGCCAGCAGTTTAACCGGGGGGGCCGGCGCAGATACGCAGTATTTT.

This clonotype was observed at least ten times. The V gene is TRBV7-9, the J gene TRBJ2-1; TRBD1 or TRBD2 may be the D gene (5 bases each). Germline CDR1 is SEHNR and CDR2 is FQNEAQ (reference sequence). The V and J ends lost 4 bases and 5 bases respectively, with 9 bases between them. The CDR3 consists of 13 residues. The CDR3 DNA reads TGTGCCAGCAGCTCGGGACGCCACAATGAGCAGTTCTTC. Translating gives CASSSGRHNEQFF.

This chain connects TRBV7-2 to TRBJ2-2, with D unclear. V was shortened by 1 base and J by 4 bases, with 1 base between the two germline ends. This CDR3 is 12 amino acids long. Germline CDR1 is SGHTA and CDR2 is FQGNSA. The DNA of the CDR3 is TGTGCCAGCAGCTTAGGCACCGGGGAGCTGTTTTTT. Translation: CASSLGTGELFF.

This clonotype was seen at least ten times. The chain carries TRBV6-5 and TRBJ1-6; possible D gene TRBD1, 5 bases. The V end was cut by 0 bases, the J end by 6 bases, with 9 bases between. The germline CDR1 and CDR2 sequences are MNHEY and SVGAGI. There are 15 residues in the CDR3. The CDR3 sequence is CASSYSRQGNSPLHF. The CDR3 DNA follows: TGTGCCAGCAGTTACTCGCGGCAGGGTAATTCACCCCTCCACTTT.

The gene calls are TRBV7-9 and TRBJ2-3, with 11 bases fitting TRBD2. CDR1 is SEHNR, CDR2 FQNEAQ, per germline (reference sequence). Trimming took 5 bases from V and 3 from J; bases not matched to a gene: 10. The CDR3 consists of 17 residues. CDR3 in amino acids: CASSNLAGGPGTDTQYF. CDR3 sequence (DNA): TGTGCCAGCAGCAATCTAGCGGGAGGACCGGGTACAGATACGCAGTATTTT.

J is TRBJ2-7 and V is TRBV5-6; possibly TRBD2 for D (6 bases). The CDR3 sequence is 12 residues long. V lost 3 bases and J lost 6, with 10 bases in between. Per germline, CDR1 SGHDT and CDR2 YYEEEE. CDR3 residues: CASSWGGGEQYF. CDR3 sequence (DNA): TGTGCCAGCAGCTGGGGAGGCGGCGAGCAGTACTTC.

The sample holds many counts of this clonotype. The rearrangement joins TRBV29-1 to TRBJ2-2; 7 bases map to TRBD1. J was trimmed by 7 bases and V by 6 bases; bases with no gene match: 11. Germline CDR1 SQVTM, CDR2 ANQGSEA. The CDR3 runs 14 residues. Here the CDR3 DNA reads TGCAGCGTCACCCCCACAGGGGTGAACGGGGAGCTGTTTTTT. This codes for CSVTPTGVNGELFF.

V and J are TRBV11-2 and TRBJ1-2; D not resolved. Per the germline V gene, CDR1 is SGHAT and CDR2 is FQNNGV. The CDR3 length is 12 residues. V was cut by 3 bases and J by 5 bases, with 7 bases left in between. CDR3 region: CASSLSGYGYTF. DNA of the CDR3: TGTGCCAGCAGCTTGAGCGGTTATGGCTACACCTTC.

This clonotype was counted many times. J is TRBJ2-5 and V is TRBV7-9; D not resolved. This CDR3 is 12 amino acids long. The V gene's germline CDR1 is SEHNR and CDR2 FQNEAQ (reference sequence). The V gene lost 3 bases and the J gene lost 3 bases, with 5 bases spanning the gap. The CDR3 region has the DNA TGTGCCAGCAGCTTGTCAGAAGAGACCCAGTACTTC. It yields the protein CASSLSEETQYF.

This clonotype came up a few times. The V and J genes are TRBV5-1 and TRBJ2-2; 9 bases map to TRBD1. V was pared by 3 bases and J by 5 bases, with 5 bases of the junction left unmatched. This CDR3 is 15 amino acids long. Germline CDR1 and CDR2: SGHRS and YFSETQ. Here the CDR3 reads CASSYRDRVTGELFF. Written as DNA, the CDR3 is TGCGCCAGCAGCTACCGGGACAGGGTTACCGGGGAGCTGTTTTTT.

The chain recombines TRBV5-1 with TRBJ1-2; a possible D gene is TRBD1 (6 bases). CDR1 and CDR2 from the germline V gene are SGHRS and YFSETQ. CDR3 length: 18 amino acids. Trimming removed 4 bases from V and 5 bases from J, with 27 bases in between. The CDR3 DNA reads as TGCGCCAGCAGCCCAGCCACAGGGTCCACCTCCGGGGGGTATGGCTACACCTTC. Protein product: CASSPATGSTSGGYGYTF.

V and J are TRBV5-1 and TRBJ2-7, with 10 nucleotides matching TRBD1. CDR3 length equals 16 residues. CDR1 is SGHRS, CDR2 YFSETQ, per germline. V trimming: 6 bases; J trimming: 2 bases; junction bases outside the gene matches: 11. CDR3 loop: CASTEITGTGAYEQYF. The CDR3 nucleotides read TGCGCCAGCACCGAGATTACCGGGACAGGGGCCTACGAGCAGTACTTC.

As regards this clonotype: Just one base apart from a much larger clone, this may be a read error. The V gene is TRBV13, the J gene TRBJ2-7; 10 bases align to TRBD1. CDR1 PRHDT and CDR2 FYEKMQ come from the germline V gene (reference sequence). The CDR3 is 14 residues long. V was pared by 5 bases and J by 2 bases, with 3 bases of the junction left unmatched. Here the CDR3 DNA reads TGTGCCAGCAGCCCGACAGGGGGCCCCTACGAGCAGTACTTC. This gives the protein CASSPTGGPYEQYF.

This clonotype was observed many times. The rearrangement links TRBV19 to TRBJ1-4; D ambiguous. Germline V gives CDR1 LNHDA, CDR2 SQIVND (reference sequence). Between the trimmed V and J ends, which lost 4 bases and 0 bases, there was a span of 9 bases. CDR3 length: 15 residues. CDR3 sequence: CASSTSSATNEKLFF. The DNA of the CDR3 is TGTGCCAGTAGTACGTCCAGTGCAACTAATGAAAAACTGTTTTTT.